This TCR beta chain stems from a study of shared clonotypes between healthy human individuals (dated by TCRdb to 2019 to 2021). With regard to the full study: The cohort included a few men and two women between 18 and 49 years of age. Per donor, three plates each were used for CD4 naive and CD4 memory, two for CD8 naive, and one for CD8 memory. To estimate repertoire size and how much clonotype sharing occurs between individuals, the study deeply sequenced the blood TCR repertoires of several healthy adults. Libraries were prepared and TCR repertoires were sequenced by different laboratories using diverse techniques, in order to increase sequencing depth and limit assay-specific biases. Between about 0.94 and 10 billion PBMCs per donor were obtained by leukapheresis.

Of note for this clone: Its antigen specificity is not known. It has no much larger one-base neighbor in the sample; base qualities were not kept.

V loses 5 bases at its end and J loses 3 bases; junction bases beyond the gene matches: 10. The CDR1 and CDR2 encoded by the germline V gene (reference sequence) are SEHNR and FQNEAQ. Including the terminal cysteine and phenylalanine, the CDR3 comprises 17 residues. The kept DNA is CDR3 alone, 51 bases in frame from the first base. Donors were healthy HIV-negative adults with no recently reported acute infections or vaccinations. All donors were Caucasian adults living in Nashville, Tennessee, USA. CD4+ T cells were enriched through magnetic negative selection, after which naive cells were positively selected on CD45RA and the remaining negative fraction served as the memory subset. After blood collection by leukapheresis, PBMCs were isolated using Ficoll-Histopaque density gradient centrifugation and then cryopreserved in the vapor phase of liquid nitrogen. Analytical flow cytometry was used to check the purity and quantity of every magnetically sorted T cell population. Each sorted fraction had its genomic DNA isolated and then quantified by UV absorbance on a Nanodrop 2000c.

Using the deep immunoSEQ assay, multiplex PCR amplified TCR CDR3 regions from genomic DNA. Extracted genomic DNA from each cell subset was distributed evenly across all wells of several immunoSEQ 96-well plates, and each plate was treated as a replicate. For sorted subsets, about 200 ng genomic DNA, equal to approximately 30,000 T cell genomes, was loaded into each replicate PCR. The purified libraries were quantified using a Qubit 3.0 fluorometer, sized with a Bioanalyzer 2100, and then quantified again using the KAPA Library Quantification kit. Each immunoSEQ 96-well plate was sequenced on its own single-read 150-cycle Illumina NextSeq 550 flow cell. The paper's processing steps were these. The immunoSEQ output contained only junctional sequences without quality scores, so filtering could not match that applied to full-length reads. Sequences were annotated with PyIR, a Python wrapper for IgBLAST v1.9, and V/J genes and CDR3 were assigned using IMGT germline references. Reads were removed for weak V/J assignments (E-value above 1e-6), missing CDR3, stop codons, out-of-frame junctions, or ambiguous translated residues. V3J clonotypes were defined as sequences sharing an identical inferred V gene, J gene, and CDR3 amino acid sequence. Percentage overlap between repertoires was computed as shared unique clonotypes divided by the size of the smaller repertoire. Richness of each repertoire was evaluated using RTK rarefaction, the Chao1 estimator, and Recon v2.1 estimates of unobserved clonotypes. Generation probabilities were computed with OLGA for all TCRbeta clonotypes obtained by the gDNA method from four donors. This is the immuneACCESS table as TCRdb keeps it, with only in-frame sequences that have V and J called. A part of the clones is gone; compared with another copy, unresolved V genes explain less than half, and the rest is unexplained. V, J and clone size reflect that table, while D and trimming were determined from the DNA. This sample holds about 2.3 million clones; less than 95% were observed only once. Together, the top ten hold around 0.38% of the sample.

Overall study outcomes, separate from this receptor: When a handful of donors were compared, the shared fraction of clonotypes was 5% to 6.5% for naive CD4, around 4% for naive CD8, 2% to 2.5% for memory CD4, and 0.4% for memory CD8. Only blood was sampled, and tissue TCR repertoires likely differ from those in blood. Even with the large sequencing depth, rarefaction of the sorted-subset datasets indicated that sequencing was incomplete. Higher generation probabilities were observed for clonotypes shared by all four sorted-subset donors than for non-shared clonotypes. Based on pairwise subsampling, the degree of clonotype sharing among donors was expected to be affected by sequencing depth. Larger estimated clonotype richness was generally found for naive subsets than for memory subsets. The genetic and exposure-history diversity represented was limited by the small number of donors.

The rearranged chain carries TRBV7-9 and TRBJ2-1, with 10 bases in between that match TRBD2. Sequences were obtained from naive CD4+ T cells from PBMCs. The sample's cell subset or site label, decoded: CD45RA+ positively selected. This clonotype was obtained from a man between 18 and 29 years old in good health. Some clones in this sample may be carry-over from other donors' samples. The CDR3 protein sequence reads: CASSGRPLAGDYNEQFF. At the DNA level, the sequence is TGTGCCAGCAGCGGCAGGCCCCTAGCGGGAGACTACAATGAGCAGTTCTTC.